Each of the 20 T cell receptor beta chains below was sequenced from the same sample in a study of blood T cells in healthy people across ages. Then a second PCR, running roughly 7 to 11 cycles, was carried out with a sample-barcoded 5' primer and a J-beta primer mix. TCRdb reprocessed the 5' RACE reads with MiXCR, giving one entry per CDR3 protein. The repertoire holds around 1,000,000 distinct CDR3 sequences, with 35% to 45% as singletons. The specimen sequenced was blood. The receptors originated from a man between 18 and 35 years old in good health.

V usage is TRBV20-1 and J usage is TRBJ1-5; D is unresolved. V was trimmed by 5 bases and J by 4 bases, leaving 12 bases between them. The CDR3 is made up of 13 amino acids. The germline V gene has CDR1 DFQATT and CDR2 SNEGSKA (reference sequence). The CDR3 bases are TGCAGTGCTCATACCGAGGGAAATCAGCCCCAGCATTTT. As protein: CSAHTEGNQPQHF.

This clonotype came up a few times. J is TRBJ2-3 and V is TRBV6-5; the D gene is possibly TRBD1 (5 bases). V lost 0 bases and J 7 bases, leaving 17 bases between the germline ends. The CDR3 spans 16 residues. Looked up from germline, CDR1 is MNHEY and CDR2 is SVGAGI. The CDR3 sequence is CASSYSPQGLFYTQYF. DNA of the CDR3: TGTGCCAGCAGTTACTCCCCGCAGGGCCTCTTTTATACGCAGTATTTT.

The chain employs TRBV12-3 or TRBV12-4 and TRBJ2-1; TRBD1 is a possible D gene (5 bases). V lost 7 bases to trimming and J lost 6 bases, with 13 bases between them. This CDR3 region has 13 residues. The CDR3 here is CASKAQGSNEQFF. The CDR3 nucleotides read TGTGCCAGCAAAGCTCAGGGTTCCAATGAGCAGTTCTTC.

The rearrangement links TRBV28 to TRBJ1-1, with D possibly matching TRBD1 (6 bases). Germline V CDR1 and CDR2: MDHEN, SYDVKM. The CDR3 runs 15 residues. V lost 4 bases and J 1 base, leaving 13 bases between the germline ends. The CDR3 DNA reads TGTGCCAGCAGTTCGCCGGGACATAAGAACACTGAAGCTTTCTTT. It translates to CASSSPGHKNTEAFF.

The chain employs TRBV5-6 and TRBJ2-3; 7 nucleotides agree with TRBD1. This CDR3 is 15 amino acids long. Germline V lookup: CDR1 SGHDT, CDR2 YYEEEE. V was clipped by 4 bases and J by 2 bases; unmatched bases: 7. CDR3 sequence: CASSPGDSLTDTQYF. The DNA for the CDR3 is TGTGCCAGCAGCCCCGGGGACAGCCTCACAGATACGCAGTATTTT.

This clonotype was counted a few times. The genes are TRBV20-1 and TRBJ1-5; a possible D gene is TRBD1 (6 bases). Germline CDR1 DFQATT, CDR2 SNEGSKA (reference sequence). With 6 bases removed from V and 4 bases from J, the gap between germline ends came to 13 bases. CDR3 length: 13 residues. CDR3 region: CSARTVANQPQHF. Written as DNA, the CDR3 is TGCAGTGCGAGGACAGTGGCTAATCAGCCCCAGCATTTT.

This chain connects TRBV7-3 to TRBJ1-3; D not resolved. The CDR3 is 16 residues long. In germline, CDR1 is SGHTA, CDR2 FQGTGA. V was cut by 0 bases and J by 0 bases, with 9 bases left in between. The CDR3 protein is CASSLTAWGSGNTIYF. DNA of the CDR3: TGTGCCAGCAGCTTAACGGCATGGGGCTCTGGAAACACCATATATTTT.

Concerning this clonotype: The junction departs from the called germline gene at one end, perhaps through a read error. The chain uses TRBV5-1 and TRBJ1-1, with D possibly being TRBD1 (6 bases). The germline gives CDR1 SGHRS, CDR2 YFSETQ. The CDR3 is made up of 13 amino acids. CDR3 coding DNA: TGCGCCAGCATGGGGGGGGCGAACCCTGAAGCTTTCTTT. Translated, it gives CASMGGANPEAFF.

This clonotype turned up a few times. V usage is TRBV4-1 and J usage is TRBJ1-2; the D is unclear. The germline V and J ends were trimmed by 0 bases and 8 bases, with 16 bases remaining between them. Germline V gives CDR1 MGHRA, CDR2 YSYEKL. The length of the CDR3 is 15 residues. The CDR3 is CASSQDTGRLSGYTF. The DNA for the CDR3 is TGCGCCAGCAGCCAAGATACGGGCAGACTAAGCGGCTACACCTTC.

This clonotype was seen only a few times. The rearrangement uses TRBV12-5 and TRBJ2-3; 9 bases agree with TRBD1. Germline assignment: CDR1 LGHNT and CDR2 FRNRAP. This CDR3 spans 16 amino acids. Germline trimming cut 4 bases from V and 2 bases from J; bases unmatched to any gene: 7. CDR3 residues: CASGWAGTGHTDTQYF. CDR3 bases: TGTGCTAGTGGTTGGGCCGGGACAGGGCACACAGATACGCAGTATTTT.

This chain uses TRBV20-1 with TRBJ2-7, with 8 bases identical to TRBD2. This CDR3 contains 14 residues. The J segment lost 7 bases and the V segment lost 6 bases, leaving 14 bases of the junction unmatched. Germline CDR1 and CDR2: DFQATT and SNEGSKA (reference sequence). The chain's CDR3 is CSAPRTGGYSEQYF. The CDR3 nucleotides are TGCAGTGCCCCTCGGACGGGGGGGTACAGTGAGCAGTACTTC.

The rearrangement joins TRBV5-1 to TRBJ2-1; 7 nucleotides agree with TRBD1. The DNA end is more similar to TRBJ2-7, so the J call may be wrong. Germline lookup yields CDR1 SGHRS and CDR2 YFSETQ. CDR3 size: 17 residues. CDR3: CASSLTPLGDRVNEQYF. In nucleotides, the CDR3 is TGCGCCAGCAGCTTGACACCTCTTGGGGACAGAGTCAATGAGCAGTACTTC.

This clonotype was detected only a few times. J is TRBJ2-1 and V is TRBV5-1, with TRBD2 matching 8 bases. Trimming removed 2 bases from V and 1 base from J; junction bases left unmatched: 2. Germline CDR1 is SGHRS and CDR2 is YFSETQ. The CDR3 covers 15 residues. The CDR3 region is CASSFGGESYNEQFF. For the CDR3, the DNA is TGCGCCAGCAGCTTCGGGGGGGAGTCCTACAATGAGCAGTTCTTC.

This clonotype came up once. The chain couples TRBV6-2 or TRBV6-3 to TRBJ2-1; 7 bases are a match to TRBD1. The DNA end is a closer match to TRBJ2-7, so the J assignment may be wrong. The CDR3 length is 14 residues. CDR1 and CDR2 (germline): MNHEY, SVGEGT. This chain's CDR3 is CASSYGTEYNEQYF. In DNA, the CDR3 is TGTGCCAGCAGTTACGGGACAGAATACAATGAGCAGTACTTC.

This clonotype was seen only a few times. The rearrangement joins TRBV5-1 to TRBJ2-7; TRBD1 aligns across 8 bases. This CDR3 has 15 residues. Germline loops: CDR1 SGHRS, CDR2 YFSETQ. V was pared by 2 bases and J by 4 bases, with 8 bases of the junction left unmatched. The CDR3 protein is CASSFRTGLTYEQYF. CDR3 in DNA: TGCGCCAGCAGCTTTCGGACAGGGCTGACTTACGAGCAGTACTTC. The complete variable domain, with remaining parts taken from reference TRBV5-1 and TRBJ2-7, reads KAGVTQTPRYLIKTRGQQVTLSCSPISGHRSVSWYQQTPGQGLQFLFEYFSETQRNKGNFPGRFSGRQFSNSRSEMNVSTLELGDSALYLCASSFRTGLTYEQYFGPGTRLTVT.

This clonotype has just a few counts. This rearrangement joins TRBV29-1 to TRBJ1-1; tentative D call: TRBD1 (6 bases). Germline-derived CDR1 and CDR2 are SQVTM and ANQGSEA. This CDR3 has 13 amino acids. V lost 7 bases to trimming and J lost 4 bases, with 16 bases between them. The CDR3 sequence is CSGDSGVGTEAFF. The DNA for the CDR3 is TGCAGCGGGGATTCAGGGGTGGGCACTGAAGCTTTCTTT.

The CDR3 coding sequence is TGTGCCAGCAGTTCCCTTCGGACAGGCTTTTCAAATAACTATGGCTACACCTTC. Translated, it gives CASSSLRTGFSNNYGYTF. V usage is TRBV6-2 or TRBV6-3 and J usage is TRBJ1-2, with TRBD1 matching over 7 bases. CDR1 is MNHEY and CDR2 is SVGEGT in the germline V gene. This CDR3 region has 18 residues. J lost 1 base, V lost 4 bases, and 15 bases had no gene match.

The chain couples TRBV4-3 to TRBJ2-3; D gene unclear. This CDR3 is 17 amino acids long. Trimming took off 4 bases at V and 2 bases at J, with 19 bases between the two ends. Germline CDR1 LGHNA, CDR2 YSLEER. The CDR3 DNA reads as TGCGCCAGCAGCCCGTCGTTTGAAGATTATTACACAGATACGCAGTATTTT. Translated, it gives CASSPSFEDYYTDTQYF.

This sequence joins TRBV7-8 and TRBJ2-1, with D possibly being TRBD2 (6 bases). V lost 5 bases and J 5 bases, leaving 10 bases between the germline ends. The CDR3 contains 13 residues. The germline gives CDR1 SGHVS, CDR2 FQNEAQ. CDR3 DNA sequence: TGTGCCAGCAGCGGAGGGAACCACAATGAGCAGTTCTTC. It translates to CASSGGNHNEQFF.

This CDR3 is CASSQLVPNSGANVLTF. CDR3 sequence (DNA): TGCGCCAGCAGCCAGTTAGTCCCGAACTCTGGGGCCAACGTCCTGACTTTC. V gene TRBV4-3 combines with J gene TRBJ2-6; D call uncertain. V gave up 3 bases and J gave up 0 bases, with 12 bases separating them. This CDR3 is 17 amino acids long. Germline lookup yields CDR1 LGHNA and CDR2 YSLEER.